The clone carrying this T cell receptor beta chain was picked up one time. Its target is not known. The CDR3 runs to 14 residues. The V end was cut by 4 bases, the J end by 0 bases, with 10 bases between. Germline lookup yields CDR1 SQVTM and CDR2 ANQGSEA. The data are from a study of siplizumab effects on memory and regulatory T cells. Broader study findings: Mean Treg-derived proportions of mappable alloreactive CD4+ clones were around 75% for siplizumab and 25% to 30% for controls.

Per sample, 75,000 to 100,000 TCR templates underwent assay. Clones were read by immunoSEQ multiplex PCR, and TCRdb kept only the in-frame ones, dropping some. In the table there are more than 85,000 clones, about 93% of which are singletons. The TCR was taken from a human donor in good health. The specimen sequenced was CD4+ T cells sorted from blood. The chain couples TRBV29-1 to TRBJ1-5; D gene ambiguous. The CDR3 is CSVVRDYSNQPQHF. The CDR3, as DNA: TGCAGCGTTGTACGGGATTATAGCAATCAGCCCCAGCATTTT.